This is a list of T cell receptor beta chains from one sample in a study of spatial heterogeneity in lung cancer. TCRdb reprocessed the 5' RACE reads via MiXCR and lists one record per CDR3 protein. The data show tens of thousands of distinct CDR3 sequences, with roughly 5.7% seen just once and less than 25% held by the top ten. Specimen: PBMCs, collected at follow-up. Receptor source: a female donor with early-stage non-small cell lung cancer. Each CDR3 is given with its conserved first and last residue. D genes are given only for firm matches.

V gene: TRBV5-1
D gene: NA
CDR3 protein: CASRPWGLSSYNEQFF

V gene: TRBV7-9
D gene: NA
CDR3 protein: CASSLESGEAFF

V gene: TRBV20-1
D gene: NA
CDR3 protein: CSGRRNEQFF

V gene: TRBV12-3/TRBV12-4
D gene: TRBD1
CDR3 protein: CASSLGTGFYEQYF

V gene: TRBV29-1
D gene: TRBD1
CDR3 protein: CSVEGQGVSNEQYF

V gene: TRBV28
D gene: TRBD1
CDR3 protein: CASKGQNNQPQHF

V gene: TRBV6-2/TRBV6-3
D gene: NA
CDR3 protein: CATRKGGSPLHF

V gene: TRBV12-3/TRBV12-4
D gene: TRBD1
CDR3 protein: CASRPGQGARGYTF

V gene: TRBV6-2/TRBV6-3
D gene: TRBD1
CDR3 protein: CASSSNTGVGDQPQHF

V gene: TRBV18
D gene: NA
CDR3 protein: CASSPPTGYEAFF

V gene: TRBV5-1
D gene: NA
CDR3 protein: CASSLDRTSSYNEQFF

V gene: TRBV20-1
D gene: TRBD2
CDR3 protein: CSAERGGINEQFF

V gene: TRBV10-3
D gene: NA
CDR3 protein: CAIRQGPTYNEQFF

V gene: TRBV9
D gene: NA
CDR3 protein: CASSVRQADTQYF

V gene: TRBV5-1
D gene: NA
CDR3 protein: CASSLGAGQETQYF

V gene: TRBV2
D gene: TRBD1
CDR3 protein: CASSWGQLNTEAFF

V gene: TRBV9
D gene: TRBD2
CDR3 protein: CATGETSGEETQYF

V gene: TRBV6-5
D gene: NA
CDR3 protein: CASSYSGDPSYEQYF

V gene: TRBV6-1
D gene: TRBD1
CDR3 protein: CAVRGDRGTDTQYF

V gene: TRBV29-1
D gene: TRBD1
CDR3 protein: CSVEDFSQGAQRYTF

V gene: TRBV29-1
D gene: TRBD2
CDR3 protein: CSVDPGRRGTTQYF

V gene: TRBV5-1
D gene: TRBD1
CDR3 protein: CASSPDRVGQETQYF

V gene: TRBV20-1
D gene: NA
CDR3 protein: CSARGPSYNEQFF

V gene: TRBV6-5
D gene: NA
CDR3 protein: CASSIEMENGYTF

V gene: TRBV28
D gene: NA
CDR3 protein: CASSLSVGVPTTNEKLFF

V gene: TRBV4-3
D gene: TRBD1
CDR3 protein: CASSQVGQGAYNEQFF

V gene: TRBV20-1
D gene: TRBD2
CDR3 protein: CSARGGGSDQETQYF

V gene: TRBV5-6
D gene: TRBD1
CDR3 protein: CASSLVRGLGNTIYF

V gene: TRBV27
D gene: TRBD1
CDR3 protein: CASSSNYRDRGRKAFF

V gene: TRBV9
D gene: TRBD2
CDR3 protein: CASSVASGPRETQYF

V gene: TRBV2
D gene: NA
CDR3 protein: CASSVALRNEQFF

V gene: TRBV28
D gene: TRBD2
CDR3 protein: CASSSPGSGRAGQETQYF

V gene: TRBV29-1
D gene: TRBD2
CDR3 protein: CSVGNRAGGEQYF

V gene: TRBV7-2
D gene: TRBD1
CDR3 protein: CASSQGQGREKLFF

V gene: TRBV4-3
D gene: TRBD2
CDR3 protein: CASSQDREGVGEQYF